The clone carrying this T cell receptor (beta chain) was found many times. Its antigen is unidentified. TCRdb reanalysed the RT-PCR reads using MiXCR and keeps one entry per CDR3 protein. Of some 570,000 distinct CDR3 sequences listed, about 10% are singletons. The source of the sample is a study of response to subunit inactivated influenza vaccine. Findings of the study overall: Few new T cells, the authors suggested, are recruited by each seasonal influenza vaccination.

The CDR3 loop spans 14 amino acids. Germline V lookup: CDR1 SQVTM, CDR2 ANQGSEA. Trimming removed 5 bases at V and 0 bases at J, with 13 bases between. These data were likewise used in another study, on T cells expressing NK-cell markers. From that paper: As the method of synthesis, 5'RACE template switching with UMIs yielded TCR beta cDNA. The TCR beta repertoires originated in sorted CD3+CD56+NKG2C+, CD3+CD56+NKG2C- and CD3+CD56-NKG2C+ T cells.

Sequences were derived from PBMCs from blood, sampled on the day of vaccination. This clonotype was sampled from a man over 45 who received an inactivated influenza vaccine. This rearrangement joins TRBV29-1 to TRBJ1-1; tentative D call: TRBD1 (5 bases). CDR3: CSVTQGPLNTEAFF. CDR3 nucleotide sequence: TGCAGCGTTACCCAGGGACCCCTGAACACTGAAGCTTTCTTT.